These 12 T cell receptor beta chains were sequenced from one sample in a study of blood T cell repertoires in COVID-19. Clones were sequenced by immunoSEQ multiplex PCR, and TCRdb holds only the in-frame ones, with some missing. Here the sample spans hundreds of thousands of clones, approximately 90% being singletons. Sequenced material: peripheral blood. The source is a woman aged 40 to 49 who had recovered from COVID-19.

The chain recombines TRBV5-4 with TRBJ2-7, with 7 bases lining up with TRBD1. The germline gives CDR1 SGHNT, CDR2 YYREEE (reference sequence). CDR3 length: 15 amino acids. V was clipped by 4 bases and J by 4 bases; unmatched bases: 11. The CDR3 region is CASSIGQAPGYEQYF. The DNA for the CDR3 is TGTGCCAGCAGCATCGGACAGGCCCCCGGGTACGAGCAGTACTTC.

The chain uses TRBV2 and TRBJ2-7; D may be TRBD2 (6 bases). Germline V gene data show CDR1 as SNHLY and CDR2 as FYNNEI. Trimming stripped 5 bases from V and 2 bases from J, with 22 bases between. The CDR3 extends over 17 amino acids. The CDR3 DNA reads TGTGCCAGCAGTCCCCGTCGTACGGGCGGGAAAACCTACGAGCAGTACGTC. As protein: CASSPRRTGGKTYEQYV.

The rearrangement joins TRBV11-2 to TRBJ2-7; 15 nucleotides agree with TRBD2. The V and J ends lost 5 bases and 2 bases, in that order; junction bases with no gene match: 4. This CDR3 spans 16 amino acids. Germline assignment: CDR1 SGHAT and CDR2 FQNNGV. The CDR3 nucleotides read TGTGCCAGCAGCCCAGGGACTAGCGGGAGGACCTACGAGCAGTACTTC. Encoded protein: CASSPGTSGRTYEQYF.

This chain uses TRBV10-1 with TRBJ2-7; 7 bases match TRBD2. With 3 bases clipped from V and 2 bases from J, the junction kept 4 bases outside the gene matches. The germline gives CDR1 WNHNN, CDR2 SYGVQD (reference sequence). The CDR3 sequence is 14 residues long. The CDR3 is CASSEGRDPYEQYV. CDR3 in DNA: TGCGCCAGCAGTGAAGGGAGGGACCCCTACGAGCAGTACGTC.

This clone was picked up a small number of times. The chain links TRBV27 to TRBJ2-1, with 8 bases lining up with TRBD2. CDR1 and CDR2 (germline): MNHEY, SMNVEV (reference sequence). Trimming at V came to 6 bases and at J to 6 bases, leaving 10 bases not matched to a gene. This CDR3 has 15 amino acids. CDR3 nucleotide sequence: TGTGCCAGCAGCACCAAGGGACTAGTGGGCAATGAGCAGTTCTTC. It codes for CASSTKGLVGNEQFF.

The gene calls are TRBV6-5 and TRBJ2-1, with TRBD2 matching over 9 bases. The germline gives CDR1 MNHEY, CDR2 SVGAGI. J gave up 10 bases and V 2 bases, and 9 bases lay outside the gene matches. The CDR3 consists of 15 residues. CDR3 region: CASSYVAGGPGEQFF. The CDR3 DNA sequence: TGTGCCAGCAGTTACGTTGCGGGAGGGCCGGGGGAGCAGTTCTTC.

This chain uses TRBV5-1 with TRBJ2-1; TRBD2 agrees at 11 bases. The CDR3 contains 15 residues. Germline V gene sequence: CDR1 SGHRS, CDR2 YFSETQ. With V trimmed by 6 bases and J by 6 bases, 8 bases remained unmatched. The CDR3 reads CASTVAGGPGNEQFF. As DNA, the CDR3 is TGCGCCAGCACGGTAGCGGGAGGGCCCGGCAATGAGCAGTTCTTC.

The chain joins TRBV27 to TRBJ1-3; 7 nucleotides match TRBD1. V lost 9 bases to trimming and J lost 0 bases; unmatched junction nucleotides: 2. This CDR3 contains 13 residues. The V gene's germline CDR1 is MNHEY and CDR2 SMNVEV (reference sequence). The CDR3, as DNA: TGTGCCAGTCGACAGGGCTCTGGAAACACCATATATTTT. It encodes CASRQGSGNTIYF.

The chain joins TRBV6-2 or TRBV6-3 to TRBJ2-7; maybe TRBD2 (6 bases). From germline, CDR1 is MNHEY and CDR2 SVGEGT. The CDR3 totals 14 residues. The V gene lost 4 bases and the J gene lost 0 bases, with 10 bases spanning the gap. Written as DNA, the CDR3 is TGTGCCAGCAGTTGGGGGGTTCGCTCCTACGAGCAGTACGTC. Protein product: CASSWGVRSYEQYV.

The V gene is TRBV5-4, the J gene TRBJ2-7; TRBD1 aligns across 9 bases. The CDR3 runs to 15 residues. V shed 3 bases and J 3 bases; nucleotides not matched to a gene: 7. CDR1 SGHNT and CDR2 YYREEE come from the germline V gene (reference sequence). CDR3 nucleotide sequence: TGTGCCAGCAGCTCGACAGGGACAGGGTACTACGAGCAGTACTTC. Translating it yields CASSSTGTGYYEQYF.

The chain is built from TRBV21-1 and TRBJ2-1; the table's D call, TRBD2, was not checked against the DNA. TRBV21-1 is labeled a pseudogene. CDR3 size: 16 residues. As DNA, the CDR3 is TGTGCCAGCAGCAACCAACAACTAGCGGGAGACAATGAGCAGTTCTTC. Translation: CASSNQQLAGDNEQFF.

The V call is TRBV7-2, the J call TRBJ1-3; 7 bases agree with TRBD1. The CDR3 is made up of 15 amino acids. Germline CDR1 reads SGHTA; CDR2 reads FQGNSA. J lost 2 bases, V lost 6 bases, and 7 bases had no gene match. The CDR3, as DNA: TGTGCCAGCAGGGCTCAGCAGGGGGCTGGAAACACCATATATTTT. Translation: CASRAQQGAGNTIYF.